Listed here are 20 T cell receptor beta chains from one sample, sequenced in a study of blood T cells in healthy people across ages. It was with a sample-barcoded 5' primer and a J-beta primer mix that a second PCR of about 7 to 12 cycles was run. TCRdb re-called the 5' RACE reads with MiXCR, one entry per CDR3 protein. The table includes about 2 million distinct CDR3 sequences, around 48% detected once. Material for sequencing was blood. These receptors came from a woman between 35 and 50 years old in good health.

This chain connects TRBV12-5 to TRBJ1-1; no clear D. V dropped 4 bases and J dropped 10 bases, with 10 bases sitting between them. Germline lookup yields CDR1 LGHNT and CDR2 FRNRAP. The CDR3 loop spans 11 amino acids. In DNA form, the CDR3 reads TGTGCTAGTGGTTCCGGCTTGGGAGCTTTCTTT. Encoded protein: CASGSGLGAFF.

This clonotype was observed a single time. This sequence joins TRBV29-1 and TRBJ1-4; D gene uncertain. Trimming removed 4 bases from V and 11 bases from J, with 20 bases in between. The CDR3 loop spans 14 amino acids. CDR1 and CDR2 (germline): SQVTM, ANQGSEA. CDR3 in DNA: TGCAGCGTTGTGGAGTCACTTTACGGTGAGAAACTGTTTTTT. This encodes CSVVESLYGEKLFF.

This rearrangement joins TRBV4-2 to TRBJ1-4; TRBD1 might be the D (5 bases). Germline values: CDR1 LGHNA, CDR2 YNFKEQ. V was shortened by 0 bases and J by 0 bases, with 11 bases between the two germline ends. This CDR3 is 17 amino acids long. In DNA form, the CDR3 reads TGTGCCAGCAGCCAAGAAGGGACCCACACAACTAATGAAAAACTGTTTTTT. Its protein is CASSQEGTHTTNEKLFF.

The DNA of the CDR3 is TGCGCCAGCAGCCAAGATTTTCTAGCGGGGGCCCCCCAAGAGACCCAGTACTTC. This gives the protein CASSQDFLAGAPQETQYF. The J gene is TRBJ2-5, the V gene TRBV4-3, with 10 bases aligning to TRBD2. The germline gives CDR1 LGHNA, CDR2 YSLEER. This CDR3 contains 18 residues. V was pared by 0 bases and J by 1 base, with 8 bases of the junction left unmatched.

The chain has TRBV28 and TRBJ1-2; D is undetermined. In germline, CDR1 is MDHEN, CDR2 SYDVKM. The V end lost 2 bases, the J end lost 4 bases, and 11 bases lay between the germline ends. There are 14 residues in the CDR3. The CDR3 region is CASSLRALLYGYTF. The CDR3 DNA reads as TGTGCCAGCAGTTTAAGGGCTCTCCTCTATGGCTACACCTTC.

There are a few counts of this clonotype. The genes are TRBV7-9 and TRBJ2-7; the D is unclear. V lost 1 base and J 3 bases, leaving 13 bases between the germline ends. There are 15 residues in the CDR3. Germline CDR1 and CDR2: SEHNR and FQNEAQ (reference sequence). CDR3 protein: CASSLVVGSHYEQYF. The CDR3 coding sequence is TGTGCCAGCAGCTTAGTGGTAGGTTCCCACTACGAGCAGTACTTC.

The chain joins TRBV24-1 to TRBJ2-3; D is unresolved. This CDR3 spans 16 amino acids. Germline CDR1 is KGHDR and CDR2 is SFDVKD. The V and J ends lost 1 base and 2 bases respectively, with 12 bases between them. CDR3 bases: TGTGCCACCAGTGATTTCCCCACAGATATCACAGATACGCAGTATTTT. Translated: CATSDFPTDITDTQYF.

This clonotype was counted between two and nine times. The chain links TRBV7-2 to TRBJ2-5; no definite D call. The germline V gene encodes CDR1 SGHTA and CDR2 FQGNSA. V lost 3 bases, J lost 11 bases, and 16 bases lay in between. The CDR3 runs 13 residues. CDR3 protein: CASSFNARGEQYF. The CDR3 DNA sequence: TGTGCCAGCAGCTTTAACGCGCGTGGTGAGCAGTACTTC. The whole variable domain, filled in from reference TRBV7-2 and TRBJ2-5, reads GAGVSQSPSNKVTEKGKDVELRCDPISGHTALYWYRQSLGQGLEFLIYFQGNSAPDKSGLPSDRFSAERTGGSVSTLTIQRTQQEDSAVYLCASSFNARGEQYFGPGTRLLVL.

In this sample, this clonotype turned up many times. This rearrangement joins TRBV7-3 to TRBJ2-6, with no clear D. Trimming removed 0 bases at V and 0 bases at J, with 6 bases between. Looked up from germline, CDR1 is SGHTA and CDR2 is FQGTGA. The CDR3 is made up of 16 amino acids. This chain's CDR3 is CASSLTSGSGANVLTF. As DNA, the CDR3 is TGTGCCAGCAGCTTAACGTCGGGCTCTGGGGCCAACGTCCTGACTTTC.

This clonotype was seen a handful of times. The chain joins TRBV4-2 to TRBJ2-3; D possibly corresponds to TRBD2 (5 bases). Germline V gene data show CDR1 as LGHNA and CDR2 as YNFKEQ. With 4 bases removed from V and 2 bases from J, the gap between germline ends came to 16 bases. This CDR3 comprises 16 residues. The DNA for the CDR3 is TGTGCCAGCAGCCTGCGGACTGCTATTCTCACAGATACGCAGTATTTT. Amino acids: CASSLRTAILTDTQYF.

V usage is TRBV9 and J usage is TRBJ2-1, with D tentatively TRBD2 (7 bases). V was pared by 0 bases and J by 13 bases, with 17 bases between. From germline, CDR1 is SGDLS and CDR2 YYNGEE. The CDR3 has 14 residues. Here the CDR3 reads CASSVEWRGGAQFF. CDR3 nucleotide sequence: TGTGCCAGCAGCGTAGAATGGCGAGGGGGGGCCCAGTTCTTC.

This clonotype turned up a few times. This rearrangement joins TRBV20-1 to TRBJ1-5; D ambiguous. V lost 0 bases, J lost 3 bases, and 9 bases lay in between. This CDR3 comprises 14 residues. Germline V CDR1 and CDR2: DFQATT, SNEGSKA (reference sequence). The CDR3: CSAREGGINQPQHF. CDR3 DNA: TGCAGTGCTAGAGAAGGAGGGATCAATCAGCCCCAGCATTTT.

This rearrangement joins TRBV29-1 to TRBJ1-2; D gene unclear. The CDR3 is 13 amino acids. Germline V gives CDR1 SQVTM, CDR2 ANQGSEA. The V gene lost 3 bases and the J gene lost 10 bases, with 18 bases spanning the gap. Written as DNA, the CDR3 is TGCAGCGTTGACACGGCCCTTGGTATCGACTACACCTTC. Amino acids: CSVDTALGIDYTF. Full variable domain (rest looked up from reference TRBV29-1 and TRBJ1-2): SAVISQKPSRDICQRGTSLTIQCQVDSQVTMMFWYRQQPGQSLTLIATANQGSEATYESGFVIDKFPISRPNLTFSTLTVSNMSPEDSSIYLCSVDTALGIDYTFGSGTRLTVV.

A few counts support this clonotype. The rearrangement joins TRBV20-1 to TRBJ2-6, with D possibly matching TRBD2 (6 bases). The CDR3 sequence is 16 residues long. The germline CDR1 and CDR2 sequences are DFQATT and SNEGSKA (reference sequence). With 0 bases removed from V and 4 bases from J, the gap between germline ends came to 13 bases. CDR3 sequence reads: CSARDVAGSGANVLTF. The CDR3 bases are TGCAGTGCTAGAGATGTGGCGGGATCAGGGGCCAACGTCCTGACTTTC.

The J gene is TRBJ2-3, the V gene TRBV18; D is possibly TRBD2 (5 bases). Germline-derived CDR1 and CDR2 are KGHSH and LQKENI. This CDR3 has 18 residues. V was clipped by 1 base and J by 0 bases, with 17 bases between them. CDR3 loop: CASSPLPSGPSSTDTQYF. The CDR3, as DNA: TGTGCCAGCTCACCACTCCCAAGCGGCCCCTCTAGCACAGATACGCAGTATTTT.

This clonotype was counted between two and nine times. This chain links TRBV7-2 with TRBJ1-2; 11 nucleotides align to TRBD1. This CDR3 has 17 amino acids. Germline loops: CDR1 SGHTA, CDR2 FQGNSA. The V gene end was trimmed by 1 base and the J gene end by 7 bases; junction bases not matched to a gene: 11. The CDR3 DNA reads TGTGCCAGCAGCTTAGAGCGAGGACAGGGGGCTGTGGCTGGCTACACCTTC. It encodes CASSLERGQGAVAGYTF.

The chain carries TRBV5-1 and TRBJ2-1; the D gene is possibly TRBD1 (5 bases). Trimming stripped 5 bases from V and 8 bases from J, with 20 bases between. The CDR3 has 15 residues. CDR1 and CDR2 from the germline V gene are SGHRS and YFSETQ. The CDR3 is CASSSDSFSSDEQFF. The CDR3 nucleotides read TGCGCCAGCAGTTCCGACAGTTTCTCTTCCGATGAGCAGTTCTTC.

This CDR3 reads CASSSTDLSNQPQHF. The CDR3 coding sequence is TGTGCCAGCAGTTCGACAGATCTTAGCAATCAGCCCCAGCATTTT. The V and J genes are TRBV28 and TRBJ1-5; D might be TRBD1 (5 bases). The CDR3 contains 15 residues. Germline V gene sequence: CDR1 MDHEN, CDR2 SYDVKM. Deletions cut 4 bases from V and 0 bases from J, with 10 bases between.

This clonotype was seen once. This chain links TRBV20-1 with TRBJ2-1, with D unresolved. CDR3 length: 12 residues. The V end lost 5 bases, the J end lost 8 bases, and 13 bases lay between the germline ends. CDR1 is DFQATT, CDR2 SNEGSKA, per germline (reference sequence). The CDR3 reads CSAELQRDEQFF. The CDR3 DNA follows: TGCAGTGCTGAGCTACAACGGGATGAGCAGTTCTTC.

The V gene is TRBV11-2, the J gene TRBJ1-4; D gene unclear. V lost 5 bases to trimming and J lost 7 bases, with 17 bases between them. Germline CDR1 is SGHAT and CDR2 is FQNNGV. The CDR3 sequence is 15 residues long. Written as DNA, the CDR3 is TGTGCCAGCAGCCGTGCACCGGTCCGTGGTGAAAAACTGTTTTTT. It specifies CASSRAPVRGEKLFF.